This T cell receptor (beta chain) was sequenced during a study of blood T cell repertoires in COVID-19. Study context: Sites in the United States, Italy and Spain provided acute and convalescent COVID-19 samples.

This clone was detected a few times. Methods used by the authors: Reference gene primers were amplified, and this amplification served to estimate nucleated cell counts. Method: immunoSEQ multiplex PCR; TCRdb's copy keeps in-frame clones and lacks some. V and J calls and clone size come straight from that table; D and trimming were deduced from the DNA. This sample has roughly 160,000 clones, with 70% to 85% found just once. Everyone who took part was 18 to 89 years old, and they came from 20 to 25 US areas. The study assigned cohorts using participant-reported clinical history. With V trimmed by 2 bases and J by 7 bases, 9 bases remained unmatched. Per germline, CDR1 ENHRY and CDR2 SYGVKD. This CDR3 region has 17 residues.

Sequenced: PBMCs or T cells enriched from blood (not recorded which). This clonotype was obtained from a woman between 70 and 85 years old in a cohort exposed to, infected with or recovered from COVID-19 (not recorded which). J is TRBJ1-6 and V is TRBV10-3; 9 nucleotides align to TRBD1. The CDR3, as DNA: TGTGCCATCAGTGAGAGAAGATTAGACAGGGGGAATTCACCCCTCCACTTT. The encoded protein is CAISERRLDRGNSPLHF.